The T cell receptor (beta chain) under discussion was sequenced for a study of human T cells and chemical hapten exposure. Across the study: A 2 cm by 2 cm inner upper arm patch received 2% DPC for sensitization. The study's findings and limits: Patch test score showed a positive correlation with PT1 expanded TCR counts. Expanded TCRs created a significantly greater count of big CDR3 similarity clusters than controls did.

This clonotype was counted between two and nine times. Its antigen remains unknown. The sample's time point: patch test 3, about 24 weeks after DPC sensitization. Treatment specified: therapeutic diphenylcyclopropenone sensitization with weekly scalp DPC. Trimming stripped 8 bases from V and 4 bases from J, with 15 bases between. The CDR3 contains 13 residues. CDR1 and CDR2 from the germline V gene are SEHNR and FQNEAQ (reference sequence). A single record per CDR3 protein comes from TCRdb applying MiXCR to the RACE reads. The sample comprises about 120,000 distinct CDR3 sequences, around 11% of which are singletons, and over 2% rests with the top ten.

The V gene is TRBV7-9, the J gene TRBJ2-7; weak D call: TRBD2 (5 bases). This sample comprised whole blood, obtained in connection with sensitization to the hapten diphenylcyclopropenone (DPC). This receptor was obtained from a woman aged 50 to 60 with alopecia areata. Some clones in this sample may be carry-over from other donors' samples. CDR3 residues: CASGSPGRYEQYF. For the CDR3, the DNA is TGTGCCAGCGGAAGCCCGGGGAGATACGAGCAGTACTTC.